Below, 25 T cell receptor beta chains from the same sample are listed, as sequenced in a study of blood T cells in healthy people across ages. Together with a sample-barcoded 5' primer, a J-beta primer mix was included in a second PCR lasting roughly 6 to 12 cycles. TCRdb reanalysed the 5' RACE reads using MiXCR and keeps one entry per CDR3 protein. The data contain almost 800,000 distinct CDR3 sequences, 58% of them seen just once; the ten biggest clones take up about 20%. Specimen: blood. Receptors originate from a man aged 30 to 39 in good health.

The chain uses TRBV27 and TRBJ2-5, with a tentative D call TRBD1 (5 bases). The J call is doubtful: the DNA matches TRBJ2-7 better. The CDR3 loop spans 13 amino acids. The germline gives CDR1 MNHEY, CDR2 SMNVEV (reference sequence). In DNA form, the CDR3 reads TGTGCCAGCAGTTTCCAGCAGGGCTACGAGCAGTACTTC. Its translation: CASSFQQGYEQYF.

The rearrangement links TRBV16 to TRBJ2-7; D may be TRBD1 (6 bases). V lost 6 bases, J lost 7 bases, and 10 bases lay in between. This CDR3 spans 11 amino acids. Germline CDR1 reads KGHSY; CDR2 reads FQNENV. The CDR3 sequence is CASSHQGEQYF. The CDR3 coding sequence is TGTGCCAGCAGTCACCAGGGGGAGCAGTACTTC.

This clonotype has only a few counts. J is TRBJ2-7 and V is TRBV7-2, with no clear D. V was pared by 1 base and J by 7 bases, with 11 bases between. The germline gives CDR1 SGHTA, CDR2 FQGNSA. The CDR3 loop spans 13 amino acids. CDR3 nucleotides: TGTGCCAGCAGCTTAGGCAGATTGAGGGAGCAGTACTTC. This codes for CASSLGRLREQYF. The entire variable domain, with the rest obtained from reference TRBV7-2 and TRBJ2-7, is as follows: GAGVSQSPSNKVTEKGKDVELRCDPISGHTALYWYRQSLGQGLEFLIYFQGNSAPDKSGLPSDRFSAERTGGSVSTLTIQRTQQEDSAVYLCASSLGRLREQYFGPGTRLTVT.

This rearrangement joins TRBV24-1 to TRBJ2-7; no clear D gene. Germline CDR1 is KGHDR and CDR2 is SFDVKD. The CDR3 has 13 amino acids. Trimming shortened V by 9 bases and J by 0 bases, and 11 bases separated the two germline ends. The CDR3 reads CATRAENSYEQYF. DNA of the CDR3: TGTGCCACCCGGGCAGAGAACTCCTACGAGCAGTACTTC.

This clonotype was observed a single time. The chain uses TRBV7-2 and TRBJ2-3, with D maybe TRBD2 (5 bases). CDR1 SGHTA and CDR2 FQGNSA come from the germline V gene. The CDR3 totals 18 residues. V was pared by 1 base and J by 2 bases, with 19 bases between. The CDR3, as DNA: TGTGCCAGCAGCTTAGGCCTTTACTCCCGGGGATTCACAGATACGCAGTATTTT. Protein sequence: CASSLGLYSRGFTDTQYF.

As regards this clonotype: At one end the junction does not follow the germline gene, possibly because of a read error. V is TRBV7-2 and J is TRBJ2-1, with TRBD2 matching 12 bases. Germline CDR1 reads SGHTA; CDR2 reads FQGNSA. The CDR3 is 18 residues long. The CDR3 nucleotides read TGTGCCAGCAGCTTAACTTTACTAGCGGGAGGCTCCGACAATGAGCAGTTCTTC. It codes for CASSLTLLAGGSDNEQFF.

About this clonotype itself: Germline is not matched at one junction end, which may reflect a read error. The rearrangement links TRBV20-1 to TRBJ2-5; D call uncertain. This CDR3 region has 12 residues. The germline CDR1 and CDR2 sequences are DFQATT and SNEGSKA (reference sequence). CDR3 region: CNASYEQETQYF. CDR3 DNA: TGCAATGCTAGTTACGAACAAGAGACCCAGTACTTC.

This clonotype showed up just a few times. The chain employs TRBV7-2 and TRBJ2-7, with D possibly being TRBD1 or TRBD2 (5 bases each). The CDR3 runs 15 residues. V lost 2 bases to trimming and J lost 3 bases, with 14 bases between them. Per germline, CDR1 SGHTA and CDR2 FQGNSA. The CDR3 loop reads CASSLFWGTGYEQYF. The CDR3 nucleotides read TGTGCCAGCAGCTTATTCTGGGGGACCGGCTACGAGCAGTACTTC.

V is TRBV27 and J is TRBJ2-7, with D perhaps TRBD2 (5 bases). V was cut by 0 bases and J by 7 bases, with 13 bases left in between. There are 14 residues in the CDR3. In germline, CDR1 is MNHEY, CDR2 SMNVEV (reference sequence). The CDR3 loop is CASSLSVGGVEQYF. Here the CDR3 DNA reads TGTGCCAGCAGTTTATCCGTCGGAGGAGTGGAGCAGTACTTC.

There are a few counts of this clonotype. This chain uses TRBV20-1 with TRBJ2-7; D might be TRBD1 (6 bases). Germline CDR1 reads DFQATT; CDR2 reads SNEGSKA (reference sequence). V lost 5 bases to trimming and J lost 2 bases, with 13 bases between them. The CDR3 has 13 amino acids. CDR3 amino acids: CSASDRPAYEQYF. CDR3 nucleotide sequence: TGCAGTGCTTCTGACAGGCCTGCCTACGAGCAGTACTTC.

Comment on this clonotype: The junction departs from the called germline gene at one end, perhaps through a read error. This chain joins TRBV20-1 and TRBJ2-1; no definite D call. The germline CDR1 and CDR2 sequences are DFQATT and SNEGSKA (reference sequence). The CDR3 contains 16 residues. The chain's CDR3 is CSARDGGPSSYDEQFF. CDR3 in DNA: TGCAGTGCTAGAGATGGTGGCCCAAGCTCCTACGATGAGCAGTTCTTC.

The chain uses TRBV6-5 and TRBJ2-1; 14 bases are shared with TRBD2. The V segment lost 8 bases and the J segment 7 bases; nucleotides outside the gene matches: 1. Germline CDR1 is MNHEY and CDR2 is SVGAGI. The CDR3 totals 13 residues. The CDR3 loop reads CASGTSGGNEQFF. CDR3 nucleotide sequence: TGTGCCAGCGGGACTAGCGGGGGTAATGAGCAGTTCTTC.

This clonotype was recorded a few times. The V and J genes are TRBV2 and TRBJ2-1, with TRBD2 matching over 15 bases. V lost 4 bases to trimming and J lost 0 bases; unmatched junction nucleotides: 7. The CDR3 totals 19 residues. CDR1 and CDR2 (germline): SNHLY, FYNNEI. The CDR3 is CASSGDGTSGGNSYNEQFF. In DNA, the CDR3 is TGTGCCAGCAGTGGGGATGGGACTAGCGGGGGGAACTCCTACAATGAGCAGTTCTTC.

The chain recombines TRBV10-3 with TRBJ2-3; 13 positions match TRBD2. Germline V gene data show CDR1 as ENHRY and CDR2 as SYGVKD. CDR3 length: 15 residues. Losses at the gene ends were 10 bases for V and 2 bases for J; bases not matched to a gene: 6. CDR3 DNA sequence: TGTGCCACCAGACTAGCGGGAGGTTCCACAGATACGCAGTATTTT. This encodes CATRLAGGSTDTQYF.

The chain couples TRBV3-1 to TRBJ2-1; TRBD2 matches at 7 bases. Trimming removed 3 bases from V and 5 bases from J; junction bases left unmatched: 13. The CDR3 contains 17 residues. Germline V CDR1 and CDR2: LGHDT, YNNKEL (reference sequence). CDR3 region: CASSHLTGGRAHNEQFF. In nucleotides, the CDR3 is TGTGCCAGCAGCCACCTAACGGGAGGTAGGGCCCACAATGAGCAGTTCTTC.

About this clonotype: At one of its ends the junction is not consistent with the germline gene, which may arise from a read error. CDR3 nucleotide sequence: TGTGCCAGCAGTCTAGCGGGGGGGCAAAATGAGCAGTACTTC. Protein: CASSLAGGQNEQYF. The rearrangement joins TRBV12-3 or TRBV12-4 to TRBJ2-5, with 12 bases lining up with TRBD2. The CDR3 has 14 residues.

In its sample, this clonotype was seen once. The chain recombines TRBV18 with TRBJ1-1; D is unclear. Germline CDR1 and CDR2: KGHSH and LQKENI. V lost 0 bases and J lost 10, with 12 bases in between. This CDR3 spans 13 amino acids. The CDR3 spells CASSPPSAAGAFF. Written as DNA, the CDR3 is TGTGCCAGCTCACCACCGAGCGCGGCGGGAGCTTTCTTT.

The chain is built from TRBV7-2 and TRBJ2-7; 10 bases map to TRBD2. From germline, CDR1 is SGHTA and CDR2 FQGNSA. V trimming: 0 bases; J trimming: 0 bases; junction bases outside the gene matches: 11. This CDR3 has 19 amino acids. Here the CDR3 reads CASSLASSGGPPLSYEQYF. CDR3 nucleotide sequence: TGTGCCAGCAGCTTAGCGAGTAGCGGGGGGCCCCCCCTCTCCTACGAGCAGTACTTC.

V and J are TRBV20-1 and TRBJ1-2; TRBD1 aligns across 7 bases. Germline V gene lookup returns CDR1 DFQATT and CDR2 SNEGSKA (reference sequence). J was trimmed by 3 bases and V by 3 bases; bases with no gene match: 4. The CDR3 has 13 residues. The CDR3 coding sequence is TGCAGTGCTAGGCAGGGGGTAGACTATGGCTACACCTTC. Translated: CSARQGVDYGYTF.

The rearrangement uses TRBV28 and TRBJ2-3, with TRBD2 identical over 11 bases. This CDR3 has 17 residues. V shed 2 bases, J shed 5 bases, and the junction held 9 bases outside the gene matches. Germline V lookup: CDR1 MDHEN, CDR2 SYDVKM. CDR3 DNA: TGTGCCAGCAGTTTAGGCTGGACTAGCGGGCCGGGAGATACGCAGTATTTT. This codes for CASSLGWTSGPGDTQYF.

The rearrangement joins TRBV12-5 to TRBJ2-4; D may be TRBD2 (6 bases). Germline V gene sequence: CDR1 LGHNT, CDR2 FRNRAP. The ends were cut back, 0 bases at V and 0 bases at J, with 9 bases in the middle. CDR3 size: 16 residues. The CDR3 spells CASGLVPSEAKNIQYF. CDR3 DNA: TGTGCTAGTGGTTTGGTACCTAGCGAAGCCAAAAACATTCAGTACTTC.

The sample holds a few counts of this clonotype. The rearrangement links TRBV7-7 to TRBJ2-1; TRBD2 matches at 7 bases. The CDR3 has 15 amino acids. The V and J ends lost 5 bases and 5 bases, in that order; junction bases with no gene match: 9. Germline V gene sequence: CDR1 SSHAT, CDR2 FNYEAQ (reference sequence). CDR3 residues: CASSPTSEDNNEQFF. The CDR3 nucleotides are TGTGCCAGCAGCCCTACTAGCGAGGACAACAATGAGCAGTTCTTC.

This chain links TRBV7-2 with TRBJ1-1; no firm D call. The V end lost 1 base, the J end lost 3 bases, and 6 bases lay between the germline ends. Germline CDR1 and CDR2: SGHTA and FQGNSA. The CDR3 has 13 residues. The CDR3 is CASSLVKDTEAFF. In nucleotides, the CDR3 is TGTGCCAGCAGCTTAGTTAAGGACACTGAAGCTTTCTTT.

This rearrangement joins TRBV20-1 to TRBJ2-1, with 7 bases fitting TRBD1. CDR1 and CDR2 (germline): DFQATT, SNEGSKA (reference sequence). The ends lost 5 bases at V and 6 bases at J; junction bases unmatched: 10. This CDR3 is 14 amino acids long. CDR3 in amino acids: CSAAQPDRLNEQFF. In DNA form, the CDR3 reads TGCAGTGCTGCTCAGCCGGACAGGCTCAATGAGCAGTTCTTC.

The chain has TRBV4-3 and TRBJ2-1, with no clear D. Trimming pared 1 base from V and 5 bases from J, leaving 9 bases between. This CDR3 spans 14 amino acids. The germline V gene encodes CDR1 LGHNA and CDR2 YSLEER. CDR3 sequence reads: CASSQGHGNNEQFF. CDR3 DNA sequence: TGCGCCAGCAGCCAAGGACATGGTAACAATGAGCAGTTCTTC.